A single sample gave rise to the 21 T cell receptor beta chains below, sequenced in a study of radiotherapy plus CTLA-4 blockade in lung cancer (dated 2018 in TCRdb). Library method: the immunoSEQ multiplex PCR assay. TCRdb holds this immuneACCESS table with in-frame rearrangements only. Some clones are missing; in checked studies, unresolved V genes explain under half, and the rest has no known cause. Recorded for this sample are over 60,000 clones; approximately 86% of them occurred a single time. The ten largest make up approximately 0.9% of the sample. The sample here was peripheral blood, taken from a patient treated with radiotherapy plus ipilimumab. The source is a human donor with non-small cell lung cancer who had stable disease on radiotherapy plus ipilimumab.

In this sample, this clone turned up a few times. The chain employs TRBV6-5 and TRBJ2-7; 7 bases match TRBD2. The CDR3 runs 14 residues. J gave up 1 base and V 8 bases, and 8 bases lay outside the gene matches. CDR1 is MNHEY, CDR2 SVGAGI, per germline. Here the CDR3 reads CASGREGPSYEQYF. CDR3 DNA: TGTGCCAGCGGGAGGGAGGGCCCTTCCTACGAGCAGTACTTC.

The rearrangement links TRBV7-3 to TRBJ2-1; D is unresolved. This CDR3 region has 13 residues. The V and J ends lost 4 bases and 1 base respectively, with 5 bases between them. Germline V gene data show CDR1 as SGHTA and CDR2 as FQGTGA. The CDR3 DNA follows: TGTGCCAGCAGCTCCGGTTCCTACAATGAGCAGTTCTTC. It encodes CASSSGSYNEQFF.

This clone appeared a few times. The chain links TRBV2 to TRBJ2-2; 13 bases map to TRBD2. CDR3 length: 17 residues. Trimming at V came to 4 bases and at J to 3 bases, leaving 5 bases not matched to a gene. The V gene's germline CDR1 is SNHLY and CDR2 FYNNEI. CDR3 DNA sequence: TGTGCCAGCAGTGTCAGGACTAGCGGGAGTTACACCGGGGAGCTGTTTTTT. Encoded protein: CASSVRTSGSYTGELFF.

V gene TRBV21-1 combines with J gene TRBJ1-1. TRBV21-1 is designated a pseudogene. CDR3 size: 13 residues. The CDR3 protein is CASSKGGRWKAFF. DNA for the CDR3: TGTGCCAGCAGCAAAGGGGGACGGTGGAAAGCTTTCTTT.

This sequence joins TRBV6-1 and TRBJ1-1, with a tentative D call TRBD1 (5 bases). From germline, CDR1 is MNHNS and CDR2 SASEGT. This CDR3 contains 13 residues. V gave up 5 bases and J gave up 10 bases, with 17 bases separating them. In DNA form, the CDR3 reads TGTGCCAGCAGTCCCGGGGGAGGGGCGAGAGCTTTCTTT. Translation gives CASSPGGGARAFF.

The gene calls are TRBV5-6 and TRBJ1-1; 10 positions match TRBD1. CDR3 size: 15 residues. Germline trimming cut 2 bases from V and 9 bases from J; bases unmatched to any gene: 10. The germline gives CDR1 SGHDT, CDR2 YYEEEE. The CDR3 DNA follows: TGTGCCAGCAGCTTTAAACTGGGACAGGGGATGAAAGCTTTCTTT. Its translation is CASSFKLGQGMKAFF.

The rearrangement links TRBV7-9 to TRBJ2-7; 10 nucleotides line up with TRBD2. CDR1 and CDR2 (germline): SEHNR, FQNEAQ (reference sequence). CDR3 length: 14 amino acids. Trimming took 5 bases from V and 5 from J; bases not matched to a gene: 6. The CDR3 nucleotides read TGTGCCAGCAGCAATAGCGGGAGGAGAAACGAGCAGTACTTC. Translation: CASSNSGRRNEQYF.

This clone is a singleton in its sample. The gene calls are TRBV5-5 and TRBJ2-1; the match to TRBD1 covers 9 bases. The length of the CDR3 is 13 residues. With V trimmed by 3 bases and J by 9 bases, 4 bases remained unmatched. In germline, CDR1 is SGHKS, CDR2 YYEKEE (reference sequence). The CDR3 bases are TGTGCCAGCAGCTCGGACAGGGGTGGTGAGCAGTTCTTC. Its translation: CASSSDRGGEQFF.

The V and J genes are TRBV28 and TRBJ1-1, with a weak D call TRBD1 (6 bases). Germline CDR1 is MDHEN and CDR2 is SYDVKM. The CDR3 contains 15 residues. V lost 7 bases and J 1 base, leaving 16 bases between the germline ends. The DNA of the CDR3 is TGTGCCAGCACGGGGGCAGGGGCGAAGAACACTGAAGCTTTCTTT. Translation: CASTGAGAKNTEAFF.

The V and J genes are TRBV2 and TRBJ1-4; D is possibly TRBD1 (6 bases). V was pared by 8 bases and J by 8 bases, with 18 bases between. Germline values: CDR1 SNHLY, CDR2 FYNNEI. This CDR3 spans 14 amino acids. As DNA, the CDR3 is TGTGCCAGCGCGGTGGACAGTGGGGCGGAAAAACTGTTTTTT. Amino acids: CASAVDSGAEKLFF.

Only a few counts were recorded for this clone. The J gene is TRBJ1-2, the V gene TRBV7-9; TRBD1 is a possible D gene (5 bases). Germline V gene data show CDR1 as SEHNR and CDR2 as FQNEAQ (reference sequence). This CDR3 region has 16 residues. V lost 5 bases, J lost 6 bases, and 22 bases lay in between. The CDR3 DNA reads TGTGCCAGCAGCCGCGAGGAGGTGATAGGGGATAATGGCTACACCTTC. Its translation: CASSREEVIGDNGYTF.

Here the CDR3 reads CSVPSLGGSSTDTQYF. As DNA, the CDR3 is TGCAGCGTTCCGTCTCTAGGAGGGTCTAGCACAGATACGCAGTATTTT. V and J are TRBV29-1 and TRBJ2-3; D is perhaps TRBD2 (6 bases). The germline V and J ends were trimmed by 5 bases and 0 bases, with 18 bases remaining between them. This CDR3 comprises 16 residues. The germline CDR1 and CDR2 sequences are SQVTM and ANQGSEA.

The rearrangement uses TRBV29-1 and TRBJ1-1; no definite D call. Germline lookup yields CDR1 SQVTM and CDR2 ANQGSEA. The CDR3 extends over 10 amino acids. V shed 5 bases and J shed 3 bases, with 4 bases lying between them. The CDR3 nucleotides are TGCAGCGTTAGGGACACTGAAGCTTTCTTT. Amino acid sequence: CSVRDTEAFF.

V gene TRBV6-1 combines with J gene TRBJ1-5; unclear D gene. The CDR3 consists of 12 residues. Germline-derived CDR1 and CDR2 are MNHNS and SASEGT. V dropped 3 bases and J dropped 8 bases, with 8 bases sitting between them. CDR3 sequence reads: CASSDIREPQHF. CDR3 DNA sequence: TGTGCCAGCAGTGACATAAGAGAGCCCCAGCATTTT.

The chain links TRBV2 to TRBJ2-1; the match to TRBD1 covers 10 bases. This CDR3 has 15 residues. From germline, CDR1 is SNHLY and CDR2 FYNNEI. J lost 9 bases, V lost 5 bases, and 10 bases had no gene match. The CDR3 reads CASSYSGTGDTEQFF. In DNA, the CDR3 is TGTGCCAGCAGTTATTCCGGGACAGGGGATACTGAGCAGTTCTTC.

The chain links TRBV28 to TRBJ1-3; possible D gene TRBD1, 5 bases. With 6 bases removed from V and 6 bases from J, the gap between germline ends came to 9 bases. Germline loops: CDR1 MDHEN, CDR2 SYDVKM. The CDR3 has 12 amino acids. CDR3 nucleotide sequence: TGTGCCAGCAGGTCGACAGAAAACACCATATATTTT. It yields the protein CASRSTENTIYF.

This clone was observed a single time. The CDR3 reads CASSARNTEAFF. The CDR3 region has the DNA TGTGCCAGCAGCGCGAGGAACACTGAAGCTTTCTTT. This chain connects TRBV5-4 to TRBJ1-1; the D is unclear. The germline CDR1 and CDR2 sequences are SGHNT and YYREEE (reference sequence). The CDR3 is 12 residues long. The V gene lost 4 bases and the J gene lost 1 base, with 5 bases spanning the gap.

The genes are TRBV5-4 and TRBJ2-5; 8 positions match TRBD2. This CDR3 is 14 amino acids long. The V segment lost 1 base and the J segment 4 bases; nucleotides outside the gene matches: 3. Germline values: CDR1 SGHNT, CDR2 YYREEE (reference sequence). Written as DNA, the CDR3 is TGTGCCAGCAGCTTGCCGCTAGCGGGAGAGACCCAGTACTTC. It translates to CASSLPLAGETQYF.

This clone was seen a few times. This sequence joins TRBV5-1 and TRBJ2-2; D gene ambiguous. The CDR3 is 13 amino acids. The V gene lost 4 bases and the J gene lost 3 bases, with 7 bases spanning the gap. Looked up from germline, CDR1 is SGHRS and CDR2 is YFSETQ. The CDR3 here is CASSVGDTGELFF. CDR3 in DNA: TGCGCCAGCAGCGTAGGTGACACCGGGGAGCTGTTTTTT.

The CDR3 nucleotides read TGTGCCAGCAGCCCCCGGACAGGAAACACCATATATTTT. Its protein product is CASSPRTGNTIYF. The chain carries TRBV13 and TRBJ1-3; TRBD1 might be the D (5 bases). Germline V gene data show CDR1 as PRHDT and CDR2 as FYEKMQ (reference sequence). CDR3 size: 13 residues. V was cut by 5 bases and J by 4 bases, with 9 bases left in between.

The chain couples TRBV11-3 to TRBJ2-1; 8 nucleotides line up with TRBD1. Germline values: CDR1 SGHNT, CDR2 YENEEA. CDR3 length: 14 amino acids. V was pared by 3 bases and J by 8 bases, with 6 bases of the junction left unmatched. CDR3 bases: TGTGCCAGCAGCTTCAGGCAGGGGGCAGATGAGCAGTTCTTC. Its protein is CASSFRQGADEQFF.